There are many counts of the clone carrying this T cell receptor beta chain. The target antigen is unknown. Each CDR3 protein is one row after TCRdb ran MiXCR on the RACE reads. The table shows about 120,000 distinct CDR3 sequences, with approximately 11% occurring only once. These data come from a study of human T cells and chemical hapten exposure. Study in general: Patients additionally received therapeutic doses of diphenylcyclopropenone on the scalp once a week, and this continued throughout the approximately 23-week study.

Germline V lookup: CDR1 SSHAT, CDR2 FNYEAQ (reference sequence). Trimming stripped 5 bases from V and 10 bases from J, with 14 bases between. The CDR3 length is 13 residues. Time point denoted: patch test 3, about 24 weeks after DPC sensitization. Treatment in this sample: therapeutic diphenylcyclopropenone sensitization with weekly scalp DPC. Study conclusions and caveats: The study found that PT1 expanded TCR counts correlated positively with patch test score.

Specimen: whole blood, collected in connection with sensitization to the hapten diphenylcyclopropenone (DPC). This chain links TRBV7-7 with TRBJ2-2; D unresolved. The receptor was isolated from a woman in her forties or fifties with alopecia areata. Some clones in this sample may be carry-over from other donors' samples. The CDR3 DNA reads as TGTGCCAGCAGCCCCGACGTCGCATCGGAGCTGTTTTTT. Translated: CASSPDVASELFF.